Listed below are T cell receptor beta chains from one sample, sequenced in a study of T cells in narcolepsy. The method was immunoSEQ multiplex PCR; TCRdb's version includes in-frame clones alone and lacks a portion of them. The table shows about 41,000 clones, with around 88% occurring only once. Source material: CD45RA- memory CD4+ T cells from PBMCs. The receptors derive from a human donor with narcolepsy. The CDR3 runs from the conserved cysteine through the conserved F or W. The D gene is left open where the match is weak. The size of a clone is reported for some rows only, either as once, few or many, or as a class for expanded clones.

TRBJ2-3,.,TRBV5-5,TRBD2,TGTGCCAGCAGCTCCCAGGCGGGGGAAGATACGCAGTATTTT,CASSSQAGEDTQYF
TRBJ2-1,.,TRBV11-3,.,TGTGCCAGCGTCCCCTTTAGTTCTCCCTACAATGAGCAGTTCTTC,CASVPFSSPYNEQFF
TRBJ1-1,.,TRBV7-9,.,TGTGCCAGCAGCCAATGGGGTGGGGCCACGGCTGAAGCTTTCTTT,CASSQWGGATAEAFF
TRBJ1-1,.,TRBV30,.,TGTGCCTGGAAGGGGTCAGGGCAAAACACTGAAGCTTTCTTT,CAWKGSGQNTEAFF
TRBJ2-5,.,TRBV9,.,TGTGCCAGCAGCCTACGGCCCGGGTCAGCCCACGGAGAGACCCAGTACTTC,CASSLRPGSAHGETQYF
TRBJ2-7,.,TRBV6-5,.,TGTGCCAGCAGCCTTAGCGCTGAAGTGGGCGAGCAGTACTTC,CASSLSAEVGEQYF
TRBJ2-3,.,TRBV7-2,.,TGTGCCAGCAGCTTAGATTTTGGTCCGGATACGCAGTATTTT,CASSLDFGPDTQYF
TRBJ1-4,.,TRBV5-4,TRBD1,TGTGCCAGCAGCTCGACAGGGGGTCGGGAAAAACTGTTTTTT,CASSSTGGREKLFF
TRBJ2-3,once,TRBV11-3,.,TGTGCCAGCAGCCCCTCCCGGTGGGGCACGACAGATACGCAGTATTTT,CASSPSRWGTTDTQYF
TRBJ2-7,.,TRBV23-1,.,TGCGCCAGCAGTCAATCGGGAAGGGCAAGCGAGCAGTACTTC,CASSQSGRASEQYF
TRBJ1-6,.,TRBV19,.,TGTGCCAGTAGCTATCGTGGGAGCTCCTATAATTCACCCCTCCACTTT,CASSYRGSSYNSPLHF
TRBJ1-2,.,TRBV28,.,TGTGCCAGCAGTTTGGGGCAGAACAACTATGGCTACACCTTC,CASSLGQNNYGYTF
TRBJ2-1,.,TRBV5-6,TRBD2,TGTGCCAGCAGCAAGACTAGCGGGAGGGGCAATGAGCAGTTCTTC,CASSKTSGRGNEQFF
TRBJ2-3,.,TRBV5-3,.,TGTGCCAGAAAACCCCAAGGTGGGGTTAGCACAGATACGCAGTATTTT,CARKPQGGVSTDTQYF
TRBJ2-3,.,TRBV5-1,TRBD2,TGCGCCAGCAGCTTGGACTCCGGGAGGCCCACAGATACGCAGTATTTT,CASSLDSGRPTDTQYF
TRBJ2-7,once,TRBV5-1,.,TGCGCCAGCAGCTTGTATAGCTTGGCGGGGGAGCAGTACTTC,CASSLYSLAGEQYF
TRBJ2-7,.,TRBV4-1,.,TGCGCCAGCAGTCCTAAAAGACAGAAGGAGTACTTC,CASSPKRQKEYF
TRBJ2-7,.,TRBV5-8,TRBD1,TGTGCCAGCAGCTCCAAGGGACAGGGGGCCGAGCAGTACTTC,CASSSKGQGAEQYF
TRBJ1-5,.,TRBV7-6,.,TGTGCCAGCAGCTTAACCGGCAGGGAATTTAGCAATCAGCCCCAGCATTTT,CASSLTGREFSNQPQHF
TRBJ2-2,.,TRBV5-1,.,TGCGCCAGCAGGGGTAGCACGAACACCGGGGAGCTGTTTTTT,CASRGSTNTGELFF
TRBJ1-2,once,TRBV7-2,TRBD1,TGTGCCAGCAGCTCCACCATTCAGGGGGTCTATGGCTACACCTTC,CASSSTIQGVYGYTF
TRBJ2-5,.,TRBV7-9,.,TGTGCCAGCGGCGGGGATCCACAAGAGACCCAGTACTTC,CASGGDPQETQYF
TRBJ1-2,.,TRBV7-3,.,TGTGCCAGCAGCTTAGATGTAGTTGCGGGCAGAGGCTACACCTTC,CASSLDVVAGRGYTF
TRBJ2-5,.,TRBV11-3,TRBD1,TGTGCCAGCAGCCGGACAGGGTCCCAGTACTTC,CASSRTGSQYF
TRBJ2-4,.,TRBV30,.,TGTGCCTGGAGTGTACGTGGCGGCTCGGGGTCCAAAAACATTCAGTACTTC,CAWSVRGGSGSKNIQYF
TRBJ2-2,once,TRBV7-8,.,TGTGCCAGCAGCCAAGGTTCGGGGCAGCTTCCTACCGGGGAGCTGTTTTTT,CASSQGSGQLPTGELFF
TRBJ2-7,.,TRBV29-1,.,TGCAGCGTTTTGACAGGTTTCGAGCAGTACTTC,CSVLTGFEQYF
TRBJ2-7,.,TRBV5-1,.,TGCGCCAGCAGCTTGGGGGACTCCCGATCCTACGAGCAGTACTTC,CASSLGDSRSYEQYF